The 22 T cell receptor beta chains listed next were all sequenced from one sample in a study of T cell changes during pregnancy in multiple sclerosis. Clones were read by immunoSEQ multiplex PCR, and TCRdb kept only the in-frame ones, dropping some. The table has 65,000 to 85,000 clones, about 91% seen once; the top ten hold about 1.6%. Sequencing was performed on peripheral blood, taken after pregnancy. The receptor set was obtained from a female donor with multiple sclerosis, enrolled in a pregnancy study.

This chain uses TRBV6-5 with TRBJ1-1; a possible D gene is TRBD1 (5 bases). Germline assignment: CDR1 MNHEY and CDR2 SVGAGI. The V end was cut by 6 bases, the J end by 4 bases, with 18 bases between. The CDR3 sequence is 15 residues long. The CDR3 is CASSLDTLEGTEAFF. As DNA, the CDR3 is TGTGCCAGCAGCCTGGACACTTTGGAAGGCACTGAAGCTTTCTTT.

This chain links TRBV7-2 with TRBJ1-5, with D uncertain. V was pared by 1 base and J by 6 bases, with 13 bases between. From germline, CDR1 is SGHTA and CDR2 FQGNSA. The CDR3 extends over 15 amino acids. Written as DNA, the CDR3 is TGTGCCAGCAGCTTAGATCCCGGGGATACTCAGCCCCAGCATTTT. Translating it yields CASSLDPGDTQPQHF.

The CDR3 DNA reads TGTGCCACTCTCGACGGCTACCAATCAACGGAGGGCTACACCTTC. Protein sequence: CATLDGYQSTEGYTF. The chain links TRBV10-3 to TRBJ1-2; D remains unclear. The ends were cut back, 10 bases at V and 8 bases at J, with 26 bases in the middle. Germline V CDR1 and CDR2: ENHRY, SYGVKD. The CDR3 loop spans 15 amino acids.

The V call is TRBV6-5, the J call TRBJ1-1; maybe TRBD1 (6 bases). With 5 bases removed from V and 1 base from J, the gap between germline ends came to 14 bases. In germline, CDR1 is MNHEY, CDR2 SVGAGI. This CDR3 spans 15 amino acids. This CDR3 is CASSNQGHPNTEAFF. The CDR3 DNA is TGTGCCAGCAGTAACCAGGGACATCCGAACACTGAAGCTTTCTTT.

In this sample, this clone turned up a few times. J is TRBJ2-7 and V is TRBV11-2; maybe TRBD2 (6 bases). V lost 3 bases to trimming and J lost 4 bases, with 13 bases between them. The germline CDR1 and CDR2 sequences are SGHAT and FQNNGV. This CDR3 comprises 14 residues. CDR3 residues: CASSLTNREYEQYF. DNA for the CDR3: TGTGCCAGCAGCTTGACTAACCGGGAGTACGAGCAGTACTTC.

This chain uses TRBV5-4 with TRBJ2-1; possible D gene TRBD2, 6 bases. Trimming pared 2 bases from V and 0 bases from J, leaving 15 bases between. CDR3 length: 17 amino acids. Germline lookup yields CDR1 SGHNT and CDR2 YYREEE (reference sequence). CDR3 residues: CASSLPYGGSSYNEQFF. The DNA of the CDR3 is TGTGCCAGCAGCTTACCCTACGGGGGAAGCTCCTACAATGAGCAGTTCTTC.

The chain carries TRBV25-1 and TRBJ2-7; the match to TRBD2 covers 7 bases. Germline trimming cut 3 bases from V and 4 bases from J; bases unmatched to any gene: 6. Germline values: CDR1 MGHDK, CDR2 SYGVNS. This CDR3 region has 14 residues. The CDR3 DNA reads as TGTGCCAGCAGTGATCCGGGAGGAAGTTACGAGCAGTACTTC. Protein product: CASSDPGGSYEQYF.

V gene TRBV7-9 combines with J gene TRBJ1-3; D is possibly TRBD1 (6 bases). The germline V and J ends were trimmed by 0 bases and 2 bases, with 17 bases remaining between them. The CDR3 runs to 18 residues. From germline, CDR1 is SEHNR and CDR2 FQNEAQ (reference sequence). The chain's CDR3 is CASSLAPLQGRPGNTIYF. As DNA, the CDR3 is TGTGCCAGCAGCTTAGCTCCCCTACAGGGAAGGCCTGGAAACACCATATATTTT.

The chain carries TRBV18 and TRBJ1-4; 11 bases map to TRBD1. The CDR3 runs to 15 residues. Per the germline V gene, CDR1 is KGHSH and CDR2 is LQKENI. Unmatched junction bases numbered 8, after V lost 6 bases and J lost 8 bases. Here the CDR3 DNA reads TGTGCCAGCTCCCTTGGACAGGGGGCGCGGGAAAAACTGTTTTTT. Its protein is CASSLGQGAREKLFF.

The chain joins TRBV6-4 to TRBJ1-2; 8 bases align to TRBD1. V lost 5 bases and J lost 9; bases outside the gene matches: 11. In germline, CDR1 is MRHNA, CDR2 SNTAGT. The CDR3 covers 14 residues. The CDR3 sequence: CASSPDRVGPSYTF. The DNA for the CDR3 is TGTGCCAGCAGTCCGGACAGGGTTGGACCTAGCTACACCTTC.

The chain combines TRBV29-1 with TRBJ1-2; 7 nucleotides match TRBD1. The germline V gene has CDR1 SQVTM and CDR2 ANQGSEA. V shed 3 bases and J 2 bases; nucleotides not matched to a gene: 6. The CDR3 totals 14 residues. The DNA for the CDR3 is TGCAGCGTTGAGGGGGGACAGACCAACTATGGCTACACCTTC. Its translation is CSVEGGQTNYGYTF.

The chain has TRBV7-3 and TRBJ1-3; the D is unclear. CDR1 is SGHTA and CDR2 is FQGTGA in the germline V gene. The CDR3 loop spans 16 amino acids. Trimming took off 2 bases at V and 4 bases at J, with 15 bases between the two ends. The CDR3 reads CASSLSPPGRGNTIYF. CDR3 coding DNA: TGTGCCAGCAGCTTATCCCCCCCAGGAAGAGGAAACACCATATATTTT.

The chain is built from TRBV4-2 and TRBJ2-1; 10 bases are a match to TRBD2. Looked up from germline, CDR1 is LGHNA and CDR2 is YNFKEQ. This CDR3 has 17 residues. Unmatched junction bases numbered 7, after V lost 1 base and J lost 4 bases. Written as DNA, the CDR3 is TGTGCCAGCAGCCAAGCAACTAGCGGGATTCTTTACAATGAGCAGTTCTTC. Its translation: CASSQATSGILYNEQFF.

V and J are TRBV6-5 and TRBJ2-7, with D perhaps matching TRBD2 (5 bases). The CDR3 loop spans 15 amino acids. Trimming left V 0 bases short and J 5 bases short, with 14 bases between. The germline V gene has CDR1 MNHEY and CDR2 SVGAGI. This CDR3 reads CASSYSRLAFDEQYF. The CDR3 DNA follows: TGTGCCAGCAGTTACTCGAGGCTAGCATTCGACGAGCAGTACTTC.

The chain recombines TRBV30 with TRBJ1-4; weak D call: TRBD1 (5 bases). Trimming left V 2 bases short and J 4 bases short, with 14 bases between. The CDR3 runs 15 residues. Germline lookup yields CDR1 GTSNPN and CDR2 SVGIG (reference sequence). In DNA, the CDR3 is TGTGCCTGGAGTCTATCGACAGCGGGTAATGAAAAACTGTTTTTT. This gives the protein CAWSLSTAGNEKLFF.

The genes are TRBV10-3 and TRBJ2-3; tentatively, D is TRBD2 (6 bases). The V gene lost 11 bases and the J gene lost 9 bases, with 12 bases spanning the gap. Germline V lookup: CDR1 ENHRY, CDR2 SYGVKD. The CDR3 has 10 residues. The CDR3 bases are TGTGCCTTAGGTCGGGAGACGCAGTATTTT. Amino acids: CALGRETQYF.

The chain couples TRBV4-2 to TRBJ1-2, with no clear D. This CDR3 region has 15 residues. Per the germline V gene, CDR1 is LGHNA and CDR2 is YNFKEQ. Trimming left V 1 base short and J 6 bases short, with 15 bases between. For the CDR3, the DNA is TGTGCCAGCAGCCAAGTCGCCTCGGGAGAAAATGGCTACACCTTC. Translating gives CASSQVASGENGYTF.

V and J are TRBV18 and TRBJ2-6; 8 nucleotides agree with TRBD1. The CDR3 loop spans 17 amino acids. In germline, CDR1 is KGHSH, CDR2 LQKENI. The V gene end was trimmed by 6 bases and the J gene end by 1 base; junction bases not matched to a gene: 8. The CDR3 is CASSPGTGISGANVLTF. In DNA form, the CDR3 reads TGTGCCAGCTCCCCCGGGACAGGCATATCTGGGGCCAACGTCCTGACTTTC. The variable domain in full, completed from reference TRBV18 and TRBJ2-6, reads NAGVMQNPRHLVRRRGQEARLRCSPMKGHSHVYWYRQLPEEGLKFMVYLQKENIIDESGMPKERFSAEFPKEGPSILRIQQVVRGDSAAYFCASSPGTGISGANVLTFGAGSRLTVL.

This sequence joins TRBV6-6 and TRBJ1-5, with unresolved D. With 10 bases removed from V and 2 bases from J, the gap between germline ends came to 15 bases. The CDR3 runs to 14 residues. The germline V gene has CDR1 MNHNY and CDR2 SVGAGI (reference sequence). CDR3 nucleotides: TGTGCCACCCTCTTGAATCAGGGCAATCAGCCCCAGCATTTT. This encodes CATLLNQGNQPQHF.

The gene calls are TRBV5-1 and TRBJ2-5; 7 bases align to TRBD2. The CDR3 extends over 15 amino acids. Germline values: CDR1 SGHRS, CDR2 YFSETQ. Trimming cost V 4 bases and J 2 bases; bases outside gene matches: 8. The CDR3, as DNA: TGCGCCAGCAGCGCGGGCCCGGGACTACAAGAGACCCAGTACTTC. It translates to CASSAGPGLQETQYF.

The chain carries TRBV2 and TRBJ2-5; 13 bases agree with TRBD2. The germline gives CDR1 SNHLY, CDR2 FYNNEI. This CDR3 contains 19 residues. Trimming at V came to 1 base and at J to 2 bases, leaving 10 bases not matched to a gene. The DNA of the CDR3 is TGTGCCAGCAGTGAAGTCGCACTAGCGGGAGGGTTTTTTCAAGAGACCCAGTACTTC. It specifies CASSEVALAGGFFQETQYF.

This clone was observed once. The chain combines TRBV13 with TRBJ2-1; tentatively, D is TRBD2 (6 bases). Between the trimmed V and J ends, which lost 5 bases and 0 bases, there was a span of 11 bases. This CDR3 is 15 amino acids long. The germline gives CDR1 PRHDT, CDR2 FYEKMQ (reference sequence). CDR3: CASSARDSSYNEQFF. In DNA, the CDR3 is TGTGCCAGCAGCGCCCGGGACTCCTCCTACAATGAGCAGTTCTTC.